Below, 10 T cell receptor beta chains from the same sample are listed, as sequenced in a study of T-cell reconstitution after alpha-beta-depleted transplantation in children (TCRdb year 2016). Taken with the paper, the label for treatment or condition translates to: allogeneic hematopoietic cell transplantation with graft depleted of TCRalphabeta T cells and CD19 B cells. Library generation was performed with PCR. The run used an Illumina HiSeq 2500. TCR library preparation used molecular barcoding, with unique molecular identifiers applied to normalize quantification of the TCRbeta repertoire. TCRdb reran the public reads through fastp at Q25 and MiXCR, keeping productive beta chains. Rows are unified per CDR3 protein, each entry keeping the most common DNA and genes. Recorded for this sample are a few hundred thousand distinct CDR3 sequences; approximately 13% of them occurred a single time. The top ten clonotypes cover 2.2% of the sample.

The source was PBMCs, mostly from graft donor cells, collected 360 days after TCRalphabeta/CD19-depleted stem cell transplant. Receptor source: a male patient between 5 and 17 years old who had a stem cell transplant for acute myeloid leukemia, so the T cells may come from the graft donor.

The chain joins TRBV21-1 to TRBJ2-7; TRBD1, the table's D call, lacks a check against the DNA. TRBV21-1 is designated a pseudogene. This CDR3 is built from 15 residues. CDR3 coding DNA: TGTGCCAGCAGCCCCCGGGCCCCGTCGGCCAACGAGCAGTACTTC. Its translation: CASSPRAPSANEQYF.

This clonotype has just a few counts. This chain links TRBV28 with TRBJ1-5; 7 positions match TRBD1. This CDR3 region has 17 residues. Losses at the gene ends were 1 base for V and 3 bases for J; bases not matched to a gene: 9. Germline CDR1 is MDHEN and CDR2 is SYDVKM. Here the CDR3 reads CASSLSRAGTDNQPQHF. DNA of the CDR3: TGTGCCAGCAGTTTATCCCGAGCCGGGACAGACAATCAGCCCCAGCATTTT.

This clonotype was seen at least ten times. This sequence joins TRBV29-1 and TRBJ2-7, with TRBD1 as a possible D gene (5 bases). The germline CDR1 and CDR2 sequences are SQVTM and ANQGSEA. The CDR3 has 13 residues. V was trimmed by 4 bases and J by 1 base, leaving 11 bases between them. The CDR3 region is CSVGQLRSYEQYF. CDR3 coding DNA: TGCAGCGTTGGACAGCTTAGATCCTACGAGCAGTACTTC.

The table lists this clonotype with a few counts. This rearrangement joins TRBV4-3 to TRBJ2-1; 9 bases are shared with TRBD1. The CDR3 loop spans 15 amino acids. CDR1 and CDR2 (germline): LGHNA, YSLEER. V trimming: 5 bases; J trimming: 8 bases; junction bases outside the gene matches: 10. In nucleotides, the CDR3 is TGCGCCAGCAGCACGCCGGGACAGGGTAACCATGAGCAGTTCTTC. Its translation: CASSTPGQGNHEQFF.

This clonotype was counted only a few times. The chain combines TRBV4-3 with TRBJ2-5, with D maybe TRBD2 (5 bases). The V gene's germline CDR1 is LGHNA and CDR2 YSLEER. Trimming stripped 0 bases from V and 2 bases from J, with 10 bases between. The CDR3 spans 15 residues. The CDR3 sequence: CASSQEYRGQETQYF. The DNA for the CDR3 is TGCGCCAGCAGCCAAGAGTATCGGGGACAAGAGACCCAGTACTTC.

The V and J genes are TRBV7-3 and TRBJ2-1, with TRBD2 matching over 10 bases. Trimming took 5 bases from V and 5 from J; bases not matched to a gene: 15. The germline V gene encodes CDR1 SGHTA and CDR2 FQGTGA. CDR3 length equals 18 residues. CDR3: CASSTDAPLAGVHNEQFF. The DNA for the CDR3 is TGTGCCAGCAGCACAGACGCTCCCCTAGCGGGGGTCCACAATGAGCAGTTCTTC.

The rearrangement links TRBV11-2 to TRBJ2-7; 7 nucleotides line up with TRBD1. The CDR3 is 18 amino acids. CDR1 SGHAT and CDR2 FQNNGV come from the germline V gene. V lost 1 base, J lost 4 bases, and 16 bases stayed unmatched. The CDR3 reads CASSLGGSKGARLYEQYF. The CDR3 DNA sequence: TGTGCCAGCAGCTTAGGGGGAAGCAAGGGGGCCCGGCTATACGAGCAGTACTTC.

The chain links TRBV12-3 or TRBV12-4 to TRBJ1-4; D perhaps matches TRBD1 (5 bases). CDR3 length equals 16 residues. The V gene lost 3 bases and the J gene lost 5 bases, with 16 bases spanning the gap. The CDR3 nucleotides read TGTGCCAGCAGTTTTGGACAAGGGGTTAGGAATGAAAAACTGTTTTTT. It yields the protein CASSFGQGVRNEKLFF.

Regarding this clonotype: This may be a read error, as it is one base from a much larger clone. The CDR3 DNA sequence: TGCAGTGCTATTCGGTGGAATGGCCCGAACACTGAAGCTTTCTTT. It is translated as CSAIRWNGPNTEAFF. The chain links TRBV20-1 to TRBJ1-1; D call uncertain. CDR3 length: 15 amino acids. The germline V gene has CDR1 DFQATT and CDR2 SNEGSKA (reference sequence). V shed 4 bases and J shed 1 base, with 16 bases lying between them.

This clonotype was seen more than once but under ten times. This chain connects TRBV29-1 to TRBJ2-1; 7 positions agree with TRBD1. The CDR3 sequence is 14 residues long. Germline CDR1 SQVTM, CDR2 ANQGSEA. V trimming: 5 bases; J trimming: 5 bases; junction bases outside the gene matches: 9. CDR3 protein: CSVYNRDSHNEQFF. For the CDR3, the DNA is TGCAGCGTTTATAACCGGGACAGCCACAATGAGCAGTTCTTC.